These 24 T cell receptor beta chains were sequenced from one sample in a study of identical twins listed by TCRdb under 2016. Libraries were built with 5' RACE. TCRdb lists the instrument as Illumina HiSeq 2000. The raw public data were reprocessed by TCRdb itself: fastp quality trimming at Q25, MiXCR clonotype calling, in-frame beta chains only. Rows with one shared CDR3 protein collapse into an entry with the most common genes and DNA. This sample holds 1.5 million to 2 million distinct CDR3 sequences; more than 30% were observed only once. The ten largest account for 0.27% of the sample. Sequenced material: cord blood. These receptors came from a newborn girl in good health.

The V call is TRBV20-1, the J call TRBJ2-2; no definite D call. Looked up from germline, CDR1 is DFQATT and CDR2 is SNEGSKA (reference sequence). The CDR3 consists of 13 residues. Between the trimmed V and J ends, which lost 5 bases and 1 base, there was a span of 8 bases. CDR3 residues: CSALLMNTGELFF. The CDR3 coding sequence is TGCAGTGCTCTTCTAATGAACACCGGGGAGCTGTTTTTT.

The chain joins TRBV13 to TRBJ2-3, with D possibly TRBD2 on 6 matching bases. The CDR3 has 15 amino acids. The V gene lost 5 bases and the J gene lost 1 base, with 13 bases spanning the gap. Germline assignment: CDR1 PRHDT and CDR2 FYEKMQ (reference sequence). CDR3 nucleotides: TGTGCCAGCAGCCGTAGCGGCTGGGGCACAGATACGCAGTATTTT. As protein: CASSRSGWGTDTQYF.

This clonotype showed up many times. At one of its ends the junction is not consistent with the germline gene, which may arise from a read error. V usage is TRBV5-1 and J usage is TRBJ2-7; 8 positions agree with TRBD2. The CDR3 runs 14 residues. Germline V gene sequence: CDR1 SGHRS, CDR2 YFSETQ. The DNA for the CDR3 is TGTGCCAGCAGCTTAGGGACTAGCTCCTACGAGCAGTACTTC. Protein sequence: CASSLGTSSYEQYF.

This chain connects TRBV7-6 to TRBJ2-1, with D unresolved. The end of the DNA aligns better with TRBJ2-7, so the J call may be wrong. Germline CDR1 and CDR2: SGHVS and FNYEAQ. The CDR3 spans 14 residues. The CDR3 loop reads CASSLGGLFDEQYF. DNA of the CDR3: TGTGCCAGCAGCTTAGGTGGCTTGTTCGATGAGCAGTACTTC.

In its sample, this clonotype was seen many times. The genes are TRBV12-3 or TRBV12-4 and TRBJ2-7; tentatively, D is TRBD1 or TRBD2 (6 bases each). The CDR3 spans 13 residues. V lost 3 bases, J lost 5 bases, and 11 bases lay in between. This CDR3 is CASSLGGRDEQYF. The CDR3 DNA sequence: TGTGCCAGCAGTTTGGGGGGCCGGGACGAGCAGTACTTC.

The rearrangement uses TRBV30 and TRBJ1-2, with D possibly matching TRBD1 (5 bases). The V end was cut by 3 bases, the J end by 6 bases, with 17 bases between. CDR3 length: 14 amino acids. Germline CDR1 GTSNPN, CDR2 SVGIG (reference sequence). The CDR3 sequence is CAWSSLTQGNGYTF. The CDR3 nucleotides read TGTGCCTGGAGCTCACTCACTCAGGGAAATGGCTACACCTTC.

The chain is built from TRBV3-1 and TRBJ2-2, with 7 bases aligning to TRBD1. With V trimmed by 4 bases and J by 0 bases, 14 bases remained unmatched. The CDR3 runs to 19 residues. Germline CDR1 LGHDT, CDR2 YNNKEL (reference sequence). CDR3 loop: CASSPAVGRGSANTGELFF. DNA of the CDR3: TGTGCCAGCAGCCCAGCTGTGGGCAGGGGGAGCGCGAACACCGGGGAGCTGTTTTTT.

V gene TRBV6-1 combines with J gene TRBJ1-1; D remains ambiguous. Looked up from germline, CDR1 is MNHNS and CDR2 is SASEGT. With 5 bases removed from V and 4 bases from J, the gap between germline ends came to 11 bases. The CDR3 is 13 amino acids. As DNA, the CDR3 is TGTGCCAGCAGTCGCGAAACAGTCACTGAAGCTTTCTTT. This translates into CASSRETVTEAFF.

The V and J genes are TRBV11-2 and TRBJ2-7, with no clear D. Germline-derived CDR1 and CDR2 are SGHAT and FQNNGV. This CDR3 comprises 18 residues. V was cut by 4 bases and J by 3 bases, with 25 bases left in between. The CDR3 sequence: CASSSRNGIDSPFYEQYF. The DNA for the CDR3 is TGTGCCAGCAGCTCCCGAAATGGGATCGATTCCCCCTTCTACGAGCAGTACTTC.

This clonotype occurred a few times. The J gene is TRBJ2-3, the V gene TRBV5-1; TRBD2 matches at 9 bases. Germline V lookup: CDR1 SGHRS, CDR2 YFSETQ. The CDR3 contains 16 residues. V shed 1 base and J 2 bases; nucleotides not matched to a gene: 5. The chain's CDR3 is CASSLIAGGNTDTQYF. Here the CDR3 DNA reads TGCGCCAGCAGCTTGATCGCGGGGGGGAACACAGATACGCAGTATTTT.

V and J are TRBV18 and TRBJ1-4; D is undetermined. V lost 3 bases and J 3 bases, leaving 8 bases between the germline ends. CDR1 is KGHSH, CDR2 LQKENI, per germline. This CDR3 spans 14 amino acids. CDR3: CASSPRLANEKLFF. The CDR3 DNA reads as TGTGCCAGCTCACCCCGGCTCGCTAATGAAAAACTGTTTTTT.

Note on this clonotype: At one end the junction does not follow the germline gene, possibly because of a read error. This rearrangement joins TRBV6-6 to TRBJ1-1; the D gene is possibly TRBD1 (6 bases). The CDR3 spans 14 residues. The germline gives CDR1 MNHNY, CDR2 SVGAGI (reference sequence). CDR3 DNA: TGTGCCAGCAGTTATCTTACAGGGAACACTAAAGCTTTCTTT. This sequence encodes CASSYLTGNTKAFF.

This chain uses TRBV6-5 with TRBJ1-1, with D hard to call. The CDR3 totals 18 residues. Trimming stripped 2 bases from V and 0 bases from J, with 19 bases between. The germline gives CDR1 MNHEY, CDR2 SVGAGI. The CDR3 region is CASSYGLWGKTMNTEAFF. The CDR3 nucleotides read TGTGCCAGCAGTTACGGGCTTTGGGGAAAAACAATGAACACTGAAGCTTTCTTT.

The chain carries TRBV10-3 and TRBJ1-5, with 12 bases matching TRBD1. Germline V gene sequence: CDR1 ENHRY, CDR2 SYGVKD. The length of the CDR3 is 13 residues. J gave up 7 bases and V 6 bases, and 1 base lay outside the gene matches. CDR3 sequence: CAIRGTGGQPQHF. CDR3 sequence (DNA): TGTGCCATCAGAGGGACAGGGGGCCAGCCCCAGCATTTT.

This clonotype came up a few times. This chain links TRBV28 with TRBJ2-2; 9 positions match TRBD2. Looked up from germline, CDR1 is MDHEN and CDR2 is SYDVKM. CDR3 length equals 17 residues. J gave up 10 bases and V 3 bases, and 15 bases lay outside the gene matches. The CDR3 sequence is CASSFSFLREGGEELFF. CDR3 sequence (DNA): TGTGCCAGCAGTTTCTCCTTCTTGCGGGAGGGCGGTGAGGAGCTGTTTTTT.

J is TRBJ1-1 and V is TRBV12-3 or TRBV12-4, with D possibly being TRBD1 (6 bases). The CDR3 has 13 amino acids. Trimming took 6 bases from V and 2 from J, leaving 10 bases between them. For the CDR3, the DNA is TGTGCCAGCAGGGACAGATTTAACACTGAAGCTTTCTTT. Translation: CASRDRFNTEAFF.

This clonotype came up a few times. The V and J genes are TRBV5-1 and TRBJ1-1; no definite D call. The CDR3 consists of 14 residues. From germline, CDR1 is SGHRS and CDR2 YFSETQ. With 3 bases removed from V and 1 base from J, the gap between germline ends came to 10 bases. The CDR3, as DNA: TGCGCCAGCAGCTCTGACAATTCGAACACTGAAGCTTTCTTT. It codes for CASSSDNSNTEAFF.

This clonotype was recorded at least ten times. The chain has TRBV12-3 or TRBV12-4 and TRBJ2-7; D gene unclear. The CDR3 runs to 13 residues. Trimming took 8 bases from V and 3 from J, leaving 14 bases between them. The CDR3 region has the DNA TGTGCCAGCGCGGAACTGACAAACTACGAGCAGTACTTC. This gives the protein CASAELTNYEQYF.

This chain links TRBV27 with TRBJ2-1, with 7 bases identical to TRBD2. CDR1 MNHEY and CDR2 SMNVEV come from the germline V gene (reference sequence). V shed 5 bases and J 2 bases; nucleotides not matched to a gene: 6. This CDR3 comprises 15 residues. The CDR3 is CASSSSGWAYNEQFF. The CDR3, as DNA: TGTGCCAGCAGTAGTAGCGGGTGGGCCTACAATGAGCAGTTCTTC.

V and J are TRBV12-3 or TRBV12-4 and TRBJ1-6, with D tentatively TRBD1 (5 bases). Deletions cut 1 base from V and 4 bases from J, with 8 bases between. The CDR3 spans 15 residues. The CDR3 DNA reads TGTGCCAGCAGTTTAGGGGACTTTTATAATTCACCCCTCCACTTT. Its protein is CASSLGDFYNSPLHF.

This rearrangement joins TRBV21-1 to TRBJ2-6; the D call TRBD2 from the table was never checked on the DNA. TRBV21-1 is noted as a pseudogene. The CDR3 is 19 residues long. As DNA, the CDR3 is TGTGCCAGCAGTTTGTTAGGGCTAGTAACGGACTCTGGGGCCAACGTCCTGACTTTC. Translating it yields CASSLLGLVTDSGANVLTF.

The chain links TRBV7-2 to TRBJ2-4, with 8 bases matching TRBD2. The CDR3 sequence is 15 residues long. J lost 6 bases, V lost 5 bases, and 9 bases had no gene match. The germline V gene has CDR1 SGHTA and CDR2 FQGNSA. The CDR3 sequence is CASSPSGAGGNIQYF. CDR3 in DNA: TGTGCCAGCAGCCCCTCGGGGGCGGGAGGAAACATTCAGTACTTC.

The chain has TRBV27 and TRBJ1-2; D might be TRBD1 (5 bases). CDR1 and CDR2 from the germline V gene are MNHEY and SMNVEV (reference sequence). This CDR3 is 13 amino acids long. The V end was cut by 2 bases, the J end by 6 bases, with 10 bases between. The CDR3 DNA reads TGTGCCAGCAGTTTAGCCGACAGACATGGCTACACCTTC. Protein sequence: CASSLADRHGYTF.

The chain recombines TRBV6-2 or TRBV6-3 with TRBJ2-4, with TRBD2 as a possible D gene (6 bases). Trimming cost V 0 bases and J 1 base, with 13 bases left between them. The germline V gene encodes CDR1 MNHEY and CDR2 SVGEGT. This CDR3 is built from 17 residues. The CDR3 reads CASSYSGGGPAKNIQYF. The CDR3 DNA reads as TGTGCCAGCAGTTACTCCGGTGGAGGGCCGGCCAAAAACATTCAGTACTTC.